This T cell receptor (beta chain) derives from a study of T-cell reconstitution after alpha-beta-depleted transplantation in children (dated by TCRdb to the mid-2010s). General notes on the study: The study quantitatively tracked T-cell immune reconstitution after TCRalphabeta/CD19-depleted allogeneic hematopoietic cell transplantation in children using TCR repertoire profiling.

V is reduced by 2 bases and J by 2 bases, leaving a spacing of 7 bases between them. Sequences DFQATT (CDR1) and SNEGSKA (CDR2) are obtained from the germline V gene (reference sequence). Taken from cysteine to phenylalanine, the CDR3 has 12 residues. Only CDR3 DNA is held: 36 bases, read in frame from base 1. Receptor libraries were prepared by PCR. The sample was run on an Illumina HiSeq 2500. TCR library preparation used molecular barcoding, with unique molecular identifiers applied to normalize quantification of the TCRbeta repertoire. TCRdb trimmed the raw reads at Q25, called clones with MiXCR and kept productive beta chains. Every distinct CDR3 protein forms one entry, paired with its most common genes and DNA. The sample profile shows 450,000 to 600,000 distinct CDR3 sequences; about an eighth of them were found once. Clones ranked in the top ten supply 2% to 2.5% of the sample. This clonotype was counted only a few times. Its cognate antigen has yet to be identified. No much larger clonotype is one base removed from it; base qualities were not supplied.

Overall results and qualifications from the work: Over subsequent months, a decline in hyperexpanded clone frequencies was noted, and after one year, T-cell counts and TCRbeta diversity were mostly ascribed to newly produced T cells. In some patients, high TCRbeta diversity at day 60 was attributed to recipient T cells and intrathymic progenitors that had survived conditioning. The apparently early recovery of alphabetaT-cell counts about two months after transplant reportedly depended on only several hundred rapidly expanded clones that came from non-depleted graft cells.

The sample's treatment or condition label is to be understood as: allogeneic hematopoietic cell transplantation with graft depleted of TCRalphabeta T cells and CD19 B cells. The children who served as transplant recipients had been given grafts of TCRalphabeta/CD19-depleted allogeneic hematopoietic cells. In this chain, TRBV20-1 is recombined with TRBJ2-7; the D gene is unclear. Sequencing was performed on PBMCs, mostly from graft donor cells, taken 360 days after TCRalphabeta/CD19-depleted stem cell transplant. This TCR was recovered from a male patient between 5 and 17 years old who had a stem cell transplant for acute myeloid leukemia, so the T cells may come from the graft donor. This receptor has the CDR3 CSARTQTYEQYF. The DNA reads TGCAGTGCTAGAACACAGACCTACGAGCAGTACTTC.